The T cell receptor (beta chain) under discussion was sequenced for a study of OX40 agonist ivuxolimab in advanced cancers. Libraries were prepared by immunoSEQ multiplex PCR; TCRdb keeps only in-frame clonotypes and omits some of them. Here the sample spans approximately 33,000 clones, roughly nine tenths being singletons. The TCR comes from an adult with an advanced solid tumor such as melanoma, head and neck, liver or kidney cancer. Sequencing used CD4+ or CD8+ T cells sorted from blood, obtained in a trial of the OX40 agonist ivuxolimab.

The CDR3 spells CASSMYLNQPQHF. The CDR3 coding sequence is TGTGCCAGTAGTATGTACCTAAATCAGCCCCAGCATTTT. The chain links TRBV19 to TRBJ1-5; no clear D gene. The CDR3 spans 13 residues. Trimming pared 3 bases from V and 4 bases from J, leaving 7 bases between. The germline V gene has CDR1 LNHDA and CDR2 SQIVND (reference sequence).